The 5 T cell receptor beta chains in this list originate from one sample, sequenced in a study of blood T cell repertoires in COVID-19. Some clones are missing from TCRdb's copy, which holds only in-frame ones; the method was immunoSEQ multiplex PCR. Altogether 300,000 to 450,000 clones are present, 89% being singletons, with the ten largest covering about 3%. Sequencing input: peripheral blood. Source of these receptors: a woman under 40 with COVID-19, enrolled during active disease.

V usage is TRBV6-6 and J usage is TRBJ1-2; a weak D match, TRBD1 (5 bases). Germline values: CDR1 MNHNY, CDR2 SVGAGI (reference sequence). The CDR3 is 14 residues long. Trimming shortened V by 6 bases and J by 8 bases, and 19 bases separated the two germline ends. The CDR3 region is CASSWDLTQRGYTF. Written as DNA, the CDR3 is TGTGCCAGCAGCTGGGACTTAACTCAGCGGGGCTACACCTTC.

CDR3 nucleotide sequence: TGTGCCAGCGGAGGGAATTTTCAGTACTTC. Encoded protein: CASGGNFQYF. V is TRBV12-3 or TRBV12-4 and J is TRBJ2-4, with D tentatively TRBD2 (6 bases). V was trimmed by 8 bases and J by 11 bases, leaving 10 bases between them. The CDR3 covers 10 residues.

The chain combines TRBV11-2 with TRBJ2-1, with TRBD2 as a possible D gene (5 bases). This CDR3 is built from 12 residues. The germline CDR1 and CDR2 sequences are SGHAT and FQNNGV. With 5 bases removed from V and 10 bases from J, the gap between germline ends came to 12 bases. The CDR3 is CASSEGTLEQFF. In DNA, the CDR3 is TGTGCCAGCAGCGAGGGCACGTTGGAGCAGTTCTTC. The full variable domain, completed using reference TRBV11-2 and TRBJ2-1, is EAGVAQSPRYKIIEKRQSVAFWCNPISGHATLYWYQQILGQGPKLLIQFQNNGVVDDSQLPKDRFSAERLKGVDSTLKIQPAKLEDSAVYLCASSEGTLEQFFGPGTRLTVL.

This clone was counted once. J is TRBJ2-3 and V is TRBV5-1; 10 bases align to TRBD1. The CDR3 has 15 amino acids. V trimming: 0 bases; J trimming: 4 bases; junction bases outside the gene matches: 2. The germline gives CDR1 SGHRS, CDR2 YFSETQ. This CDR3 reads CASSLGQGAADTQYF. CDR3 DNA: TGCGCCAGCAGCTTGGGACAGGGGGCGGCAGATACGCAGTATTTT.

J is TRBJ1-3 and V is TRBV4-1; D is ambiguous. CDR1 is MGHRA, CDR2 YSYEKL, per germline. The CDR3 extends over 16 amino acids. V was pared by 3 bases and J by 0 bases, with 12 bases between. The CDR3 region has the DNA TGCGCCAGCAGCCAGCCCCTTCAACACTCTGGAAACACCATATATTTT. Translating it yields CASSQPLQHSGNTIYF.